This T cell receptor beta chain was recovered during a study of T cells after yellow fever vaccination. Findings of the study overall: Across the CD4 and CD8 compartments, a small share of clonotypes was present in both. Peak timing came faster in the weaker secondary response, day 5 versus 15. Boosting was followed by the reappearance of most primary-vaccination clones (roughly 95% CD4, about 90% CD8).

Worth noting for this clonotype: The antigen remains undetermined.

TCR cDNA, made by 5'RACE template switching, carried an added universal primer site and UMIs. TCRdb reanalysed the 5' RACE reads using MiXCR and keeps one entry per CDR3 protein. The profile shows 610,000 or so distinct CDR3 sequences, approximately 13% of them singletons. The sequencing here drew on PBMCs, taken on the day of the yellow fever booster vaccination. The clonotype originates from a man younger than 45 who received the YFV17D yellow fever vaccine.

CDR3 sequence: CASSRDPNYGYTF. Written as DNA, the CDR3 is TGTGCCAGCAGTCGGGACCCAAACTATGGCTACACCTTC. The chain is built from TRBV12-3 or TRBV12-4 and TRBJ1-2; tentatively, D is TRBD1 (5 bases). Trimming took 5 bases from V and 2 from J, leaving 9 bases between them. The length of the CDR3 is 13 residues.